The sequence of this TCR beta chain was determined in a study of blood T cells in healthy people across ages. Overall study results and limits: Lack of knowledge of donor CMV status possibly confounded expanded clonotype changes. It was held that the diversity estimates obtained from one million T cells were underestimates.

CDR1 MNHNS and CDR2 SASEGT come from the germline V gene. V was shortened by 9 bases and J by 4 bases, with 20 bases between the two germline ends. There are 15 residues in the CDR3. As regards this clonotype: As yet, its antigen is unknown.

Combining a sample-barcoded 5' primer with a J-beta primer mix, a second PCR ran for 7 to 11 cycles. TCRdb analysed the 5' RACE reads with MiXCR anew, one entry per CDR3 protein. The sample includes some 1.4 million distinct CDR3 sequences, around 42% of them seen just once. This sequence originates from a woman in her late teens or twenties in good health. The J gene is TRBJ2-3, the V gene TRBV6-1, with D perhaps TRBD1 or TRBD2 (5 bases each). Sequences were obtained from blood. Here the CDR3 DNA reads TGTGCCAGTTACCGGGACCCTAAAGCTCCAGATACGCAGTATTTT. The encoded protein is CASYRDPKAPDTQYF.